The clone carrying this T cell receptor (beta chain) was seen only a few times. Its antigen is not identified. Three rounds of nested PCR, following a modified ARM-PCR protocol, produced the TCRbeta library. TCRdb ran MiXCR on the multiplex PCR reads and lists one entry per CDR3 protein. This sample yields tens of thousands of distinct CDR3 sequences, of which roughly 66% are seen a single time; 15% to 20% belongs to the top ten. The data are from a study of tumor and adjacent non-tumor tissue in lung cancer. Study-level background: Aged about 30 to 76 years, patients included 9 to 11 men and 4 to 6 women with stage I to III disease. Some 3.9 million productive TCRbeta reads were obtained per sample on average. Study-wide results and limits: Normal lung showed higher cumulative top 100 clone frequency than tumor. Compared with tumor, normal lung showed significantly lower TCR diversity.

This sample's RNA came from whole unsorted tissue. Germline V CDR1 and CDR2: LNHDA, SQIVND (reference sequence). V lost 7 bases, J lost 8 bases, and 14 bases stayed unmatched. The CDR3 loop spans 15 amino acids. The source of this sequence is a man in his 60s with non-small cell lung cancer. The specimen was lung tumor tissue. The chain couples TRBV19 to TRBJ2-1, with TRBD1 matching over 7 bases. CDR3 sequence reads: CASTPGTVYSDEQFF. The CDR3 coding sequence is TGTGCCAGTACCCCCGGGACAGTTTACTCCGATGAGCAGTTCTTC.